Included here is one T cell receptor beta chain sequence, with context. The data are from a study of blood T cell repertoires in COVID-19. Across the whole study: Some COVID-19 samples were acute and others convalescent; all came from the United States, Italy and Spain. PBMCs, B-cell-depleted T cells, or T cells were the source of the cDNA or gDNA that made up the material.

Per the original data handling: Reference gene primer amplification gave estimated nucleated cell counts. Profiling relied on immunoSEQ multiplex PCR, and the TCRdb table lists in-frame clones only, not all of them. That table gives V, J and clone size, and the DNA gave D and trimming. The table shows some 400,000 clones, with approximately 89% occurring only once. Seattle's cohort entered during active infection and was followed longitudinally. This clonotype was obtained from a woman aged 25 to 39 with COVID-19, enrolled during active disease. Material for sequencing was peripheral blood.

The CDR3 protein is CASSYDPYRGTEAFF. In DNA, the CDR3 is TGTGCCAGCAGTTACGACCCCTACAGGGGAACTGAAGCTTTCTTT. This rearrangement joins TRBV6-5 to TRBJ1-1, with TRBD1 matching 7 bases. The CDR3 is 15 residues long. Germline V gene lookup returns CDR1 MNHEY and CDR2 SVGAGI. The V segment lost 2 bases and the J segment 5 bases; nucleotides outside the gene matches: 8.